The rows below give T cell receptor beta chains drawn from one sample of a study of T cell responses to AZD1222 COVID-19 vaccine. TCRdb keeps only in-frame clones here, not all; method: immunoSEQ multiplex PCR. The table lists about 120,000 clones, 75% to 95% of them singletons. The sample consisted of peripheral blood, taken on day 0 of AZD1222 vaccination. These receptors came from an adult in good health. The CDR3 runs from the conserved cysteine through the conserved F or W. Each record gives: clone size, D gene, V gene, J gene, CDR3 DNA, CDR3 protein. D genes are given only for firm matches. The size entry is marked missing in some rows and otherwise reads once, few, many or a size class.

abundance: -
d_gene: TRBD2
v_gene: TRBV27
j_gene: TRBJ2-5
CDR3nt: TGTGCCAGCAGTGCTATCAGGTTGCGGGAGGTGGGAGAGACCCAGTACTTC
CDR3aa: CASSAIRLREVGETQYF

abundance: -
d_gene: TRBD2
v_gene: TRBV7-2
j_gene: TRBJ2-1
CDR3nt: TGTGCCAGCAGCTTAGGGCCCCTAGCGGGAGGGACCGATGAGCAGTTCTTC
CDR3aa: CASSLGPLAGGTDEQFF

abundance: -
d_gene: -
v_gene: TRBV5-5
j_gene: TRBJ1-1
CDR3nt: TGTGCCAGCAGTTCTACATGGGGGGGCACTGAAGCTTTCTTT
CDR3aa: CASSSTWGGTEAFF

abundance: -
d_gene: -
v_gene: TRBV24-1
j_gene: TRBJ1-5
CDR3nt: TGTGCCACCAGTGGGCACCAAGATCAGCCCCAGCATTTT
CDR3aa: CATSGHQDQPQHF

abundance: -
d_gene: -
v_gene: TRBV12-2
j_gene: TRBJ2-7
CDR3nt: TGTGCAAGTCGCTTAGGCGGCCCCGGCGGGAGAGGGTACGAGCAGTACTTC
CDR3aa: CASRLGGPGGRGYEQYF

abundance: -
d_gene: TRBD1
v_gene: TRBV19
j_gene: TRBJ1-5
CDR3nt: TGTGCCAGCACCGGGACAGGGAATCTGGGGAGTTTGCAGCCCCAGCATTTT
CDR3aa: CASTGTGNLGSLQPQHF

abundance: -
d_gene: TRBD1
v_gene: TRBV6-6
j_gene: TRBJ2-7
CDR3nt: TGTGCCAGCAGCCCCGGGACAGACTACGAGCAGTACTTC
CDR3aa: CASSPGTDYEQYF

abundance: -
d_gene: -
v_gene: TRBV29-1
j_gene: TRBJ2-7
CDR3nt: TGCAGCGTTGAAGAGGCCAGTTACGAGCAGTACTTC
CDR3aa: CSVEEASYEQYF

abundance: -
d_gene: -
v_gene: TRBV30
j_gene: TRBJ2-1
CDR3nt: TGTGCCTGGGGGAGGAGATACAATGAGCAGTTCTTC
CDR3aa: CAWGRRYNEQFF

abundance: -
d_gene: -
v_gene: TRBV14
j_gene: TRBJ2-1
CDR3nt: TGTGCCAGCAGCCTGACCCCGGACACTTACAATGAGCAGTTCTTC
CDR3aa: CASSLTPDTYNEQFF

abundance: few
d_gene: -
v_gene: TRBV1
j_gene: TRBJ2-3
CDR3nt: TGCACCAGCAGCCCCGAGTCGACAGATACGCAGTATTTT
CDR3aa: CTSSPESTDTQYF

abundance: once
d_gene: TRBD1
v_gene: TRBV5-1
j_gene: TRBJ2-3
CDR3nt: TGCGCCAGCGGCCCCGGGACAGGGGGAATTAGCACAGATACGCAGTATTTT
CDR3aa: CASGPGTGGISTDTQYF

abundance: -
d_gene: -
v_gene: TRBV5-1
j_gene: TRBJ2-7
CDR3nt: TGCGCCAGCAGCTTGTCGGATCTTGAGCAGTACTTC
CDR3aa: CASSLSDLEQYF

abundance: -
d_gene: -
v_gene: TRBV3-1/TRBV3-2
j_gene: TRBJ1-2
CDR3nt: TGTGCCAGCAGCCAAGGCCAATCACAGGACCGCTACACCTTC
CDR3aa: CASSQGQSQDRYTF

abundance: -
d_gene: TRBD2
v_gene: TRBV6-5
j_gene: TRBJ2-5
CDR3nt: TGTGCCAGCAGTTTTAAAGCGGGAGGGATGGAGACCCAGTACTTC
CDR3aa: CASSFKAGGMETQYF

abundance: -
d_gene: -
v_gene: TRBV10-3
j_gene: TRBJ1-1
CDR3nt: TGTGCCATCAGTAAGGCTGTTTTGGGGGCTTGGAACACTGAAGCTTTCTTT
CDR3aa: CAISKAVLGAWNTEAFF

abundance: -
d_gene: -
v_gene: TRBV10-3
j_gene: TRBJ1-1
CDR3nt: TGTGCCATCAGTGGAGGCGGGGAGAACACTGAAGCTTTCTTT
CDR3aa: CAISGGGENTEAFF

abundance: -
d_gene: -
v_gene: TRBV7-9
j_gene: TRBJ2-2
CDR3nt: TGTGCCAAGGGTAGCAACACCGGGGAGCTGTTTTTT
CDR3aa: CAKGSNTGELFF

abundance: -
d_gene: -
v_gene: TRBV19
j_gene: TRBJ1-6
CDR3nt: TGTGCCAGTAGTATGACAGACTTCTATAATTCACCCCTCCACTTT
CDR3aa: CASSMTDFYNSPLHF

abundance: -
d_gene: -
v_gene: TRBV25-1
j_gene: TRBJ2-7
CDR3nt: TGTGCCAGCGGTTCGAGTAGGGTGTCCTACGAGCAGTACTTC
CDR3aa: CASGSSRVSYEQYF

abundance: -
d_gene: -
v_gene: TRBV6-2/TRBV6-3
j_gene: TRBJ2-5
CDR3nt: TGTGCCAGCAGTTACCCGCAGGGAAGGGAGACCCAGTACTTC
CDR3aa: CASSYPQGRETQYF

abundance: -
d_gene: -
v_gene: TRBV2
j_gene: TRBJ2-2
CDR3nt: TGTGCCAGCCGGGGTGGGAGAGTTGACGGGGAGCTGTTTTTT
CDR3aa: CASRGGRVDGELFF

abundance: -
d_gene: TRBD1
v_gene: TRBV6-5
j_gene: TRBJ1-6
CDR3nt: TGTGCCAGCGGAAGGGACAGCTATTCACCCCTCCACTTT
CDR3aa: CASGRDSYSPLHF

abundance: -
d_gene: -
v_gene: TRBV10-3
j_gene: TRBJ1-2
CDR3nt: TGTGCCATCAGCGAGGGGCAGAGCCTCTTCTATGGCTACACCTTC
CDR3aa: CAISEGQSLFYGYTF

abundance: -
d_gene: -
v_gene: TRBV7-9
j_gene: TRBJ1-1
CDR3nt: TGTGCCAGCAGCTTGGTCATGAACACTGAAGCTTTCTTT
CDR3aa: CASSLVMNTEAFF

abundance: -
d_gene: TRBD2
v_gene: TRBV2
j_gene: TRBJ2-1
CDR3nt: TGTGCCAGCAGACCCGGGACTAGCGTTTGGCATGAGCAGTTCTTC
CDR3aa: CASRPGTSVWHEQFF